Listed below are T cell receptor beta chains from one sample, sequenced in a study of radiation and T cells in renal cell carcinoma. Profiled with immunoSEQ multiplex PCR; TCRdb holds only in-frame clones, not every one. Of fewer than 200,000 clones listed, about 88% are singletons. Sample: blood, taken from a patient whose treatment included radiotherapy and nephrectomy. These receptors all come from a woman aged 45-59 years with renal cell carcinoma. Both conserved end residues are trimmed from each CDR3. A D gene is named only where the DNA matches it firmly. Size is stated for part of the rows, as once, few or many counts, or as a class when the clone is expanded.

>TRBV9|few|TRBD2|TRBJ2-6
ASSLVGSGGSSGANVLT
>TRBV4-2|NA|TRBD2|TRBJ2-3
ASSQGLAGGEDTQY
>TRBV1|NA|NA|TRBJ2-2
TSSPPPGTGELF
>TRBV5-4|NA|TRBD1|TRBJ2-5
ASSLGGGEETQY
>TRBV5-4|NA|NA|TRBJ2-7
ASSLGRDYEQY
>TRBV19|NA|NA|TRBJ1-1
ASSIPGGEAF
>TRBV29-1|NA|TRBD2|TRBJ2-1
SGAGTTAYNEQF
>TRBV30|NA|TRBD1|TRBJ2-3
AWRSRGRDTQY
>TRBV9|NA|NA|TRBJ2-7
ASSSDRRGYEQY
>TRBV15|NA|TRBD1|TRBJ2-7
ATSRLGQGKYEQY
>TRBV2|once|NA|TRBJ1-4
ASSASGRNEKLF
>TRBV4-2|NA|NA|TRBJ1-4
ASSQDRGGPATNEKLF
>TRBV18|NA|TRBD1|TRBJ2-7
ASSPGTGDYEQY
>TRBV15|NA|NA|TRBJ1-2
ATSRNSRLHT
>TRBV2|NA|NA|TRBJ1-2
ASTEGPYGYT
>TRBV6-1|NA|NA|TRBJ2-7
ASSEGAHEQY